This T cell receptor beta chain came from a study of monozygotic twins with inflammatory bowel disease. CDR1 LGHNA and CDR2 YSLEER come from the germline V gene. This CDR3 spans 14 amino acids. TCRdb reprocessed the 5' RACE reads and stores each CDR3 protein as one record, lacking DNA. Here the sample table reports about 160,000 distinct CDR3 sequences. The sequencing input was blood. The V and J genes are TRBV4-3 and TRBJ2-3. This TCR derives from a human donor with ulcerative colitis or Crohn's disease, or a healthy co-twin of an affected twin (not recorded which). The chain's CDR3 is CASSQEVSTDTQYF.